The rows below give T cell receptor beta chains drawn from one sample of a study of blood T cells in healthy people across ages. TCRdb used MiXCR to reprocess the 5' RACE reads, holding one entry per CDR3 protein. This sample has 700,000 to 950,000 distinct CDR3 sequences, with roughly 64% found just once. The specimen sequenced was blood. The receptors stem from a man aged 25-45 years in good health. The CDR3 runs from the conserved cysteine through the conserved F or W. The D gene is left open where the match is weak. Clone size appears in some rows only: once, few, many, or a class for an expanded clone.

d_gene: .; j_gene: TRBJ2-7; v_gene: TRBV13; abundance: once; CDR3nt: TGTGCCAGCAGCTTAAATTTTGGGGGGGCGGAATACGAGCAGTACTTC; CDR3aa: CASSLNFGGAEYEQYF
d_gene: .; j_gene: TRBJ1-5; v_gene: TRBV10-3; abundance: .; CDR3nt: TGTGCCATCAGTGCAGGGGAAAGTTATCAGCCCCAGCATTTT; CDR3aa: CAISAGESYQPQHF
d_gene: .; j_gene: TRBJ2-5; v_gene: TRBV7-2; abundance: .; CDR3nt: TGTGCCAGCAGCCCCCACTCCCGAGAGACCCAGTACTTC; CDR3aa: CASSPHSRETQYF
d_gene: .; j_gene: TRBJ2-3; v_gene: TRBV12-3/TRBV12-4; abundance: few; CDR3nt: TGTGCCAGCAGTTCCCCTGTAACAGATACGCAGTATTTT; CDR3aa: CASSSPVTDTQYF
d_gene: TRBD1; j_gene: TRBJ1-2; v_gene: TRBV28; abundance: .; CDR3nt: TGTGCCAGCAGTCGGGACAGCTTTAATGGCTACACCTTC; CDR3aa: CASSRDSFNGYTF
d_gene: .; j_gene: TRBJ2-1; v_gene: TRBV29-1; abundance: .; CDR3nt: TGCAGCGTTGGGTCCTTCTCCTACAATGAGCAGTTCTTC; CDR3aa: CSVGSFSYNEQFF
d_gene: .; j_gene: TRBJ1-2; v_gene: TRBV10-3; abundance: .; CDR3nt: TGTGCCATCACGGACAGAGGTTTTGGCTACACCTTC; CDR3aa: CAITDRGFGYTF
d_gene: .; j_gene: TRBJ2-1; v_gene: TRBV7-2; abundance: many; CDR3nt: TGTGCCAGCAGCTTCCCGACTAGTTCGGGTGAGCAGTTCTTC; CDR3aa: CASSFPTSSGEQFF
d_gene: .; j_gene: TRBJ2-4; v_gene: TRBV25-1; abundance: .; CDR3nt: TGTGCCAGCAGTGAATTGGGAGGGGGGGAAGCCAAAAACATTCAGTACTTC; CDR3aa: CASSELGGGEAKNIQYF
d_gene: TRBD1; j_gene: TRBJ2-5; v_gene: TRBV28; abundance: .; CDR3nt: TGTGCCAGCAGTAGCCAGGGGGCGGGTTTGGAGACCCAGTACTTC; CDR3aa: CASSSQGAGLETQYF
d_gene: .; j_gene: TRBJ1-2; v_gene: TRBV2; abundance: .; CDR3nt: TGTGCCAGCAGTGAAGAAGCTCGGGGTAACTATGGCTACACCTTC; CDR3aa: CASSEEARGNYGYTF
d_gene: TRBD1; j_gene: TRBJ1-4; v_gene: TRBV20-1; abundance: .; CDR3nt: TGCAGTGCTAGGACAGGGGCCGGTGAAAAACTGTTTTTT; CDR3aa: CSARTGAGEKLFF
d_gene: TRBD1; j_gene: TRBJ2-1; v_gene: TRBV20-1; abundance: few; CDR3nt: TGCAGTGGCGACAGGGGGCGGTACAATGAGCAGTTCTTC; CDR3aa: CSGDRGRYNEQFF
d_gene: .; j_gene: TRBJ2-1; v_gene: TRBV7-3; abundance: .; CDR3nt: TGTGCCAGCAGCGGCCCAGAGCAAGCCCCGTTCTTC; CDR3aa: CASSGPEQAPFF
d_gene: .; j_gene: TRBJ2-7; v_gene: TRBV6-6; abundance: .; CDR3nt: TGTGCCAGCATCCCTGGAAGGGGACCCTACGAGCAGTACTTC; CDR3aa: CASIPGRGPYEQYF
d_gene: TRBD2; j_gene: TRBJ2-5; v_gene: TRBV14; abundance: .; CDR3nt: TGTGCCAGCAGCCAGACTAGCGGGGGGTCGTGGGAGACCCGGTACTTC; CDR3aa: CASSQTSGGSWETRYF
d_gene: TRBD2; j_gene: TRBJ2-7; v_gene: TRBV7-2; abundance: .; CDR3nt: TGTGCCAGCAGCTTAGCGTCTACTAGCGGGAGCTACGAGCAGTACTTC; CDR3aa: CASSLASTSGSYEQYF
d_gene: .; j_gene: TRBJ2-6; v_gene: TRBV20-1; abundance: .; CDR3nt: TGCAGTGCCCGGACGTCCACCTCTGGGGCCAACGTCCTGACTTTC; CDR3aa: CSARTSTSGANVLTF
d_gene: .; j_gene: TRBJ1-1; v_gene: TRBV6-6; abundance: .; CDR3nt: TGTGCCAGCAGTTACCAGGTGAACACTGAAGCTTTCTTT; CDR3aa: CASSYQVNTEAFF
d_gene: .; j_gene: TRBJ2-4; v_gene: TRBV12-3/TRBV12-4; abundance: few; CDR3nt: TGTGCCAGCAGTTCGTTCCCATGGGGGCAGTACTTC; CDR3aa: CASSSFPWGQYF
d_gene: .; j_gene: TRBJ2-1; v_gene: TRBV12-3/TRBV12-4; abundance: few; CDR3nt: TGTGCCAGCAGTGGTACTAGCCTGATCTCCGATGAGCAGTTCTTC; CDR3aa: CASSGTSLISDEQFF
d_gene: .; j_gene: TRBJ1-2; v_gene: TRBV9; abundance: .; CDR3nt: TGTGCCAGCAGCGTAGCTACAGAGGAGTACTATGGCTACACCTTC; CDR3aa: CASSVATEEYYGYTF
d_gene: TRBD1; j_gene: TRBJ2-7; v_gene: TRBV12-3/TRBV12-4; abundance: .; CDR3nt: TGTGCCAGCAGTTTTGACGGGACAGGAATTTTCGAGCAGTACTTC; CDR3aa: CASSFDGTGIFEQYF
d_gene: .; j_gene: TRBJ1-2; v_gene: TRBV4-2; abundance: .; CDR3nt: TGTGCCAGCAGCCGGGAAGCACCCCAGTCCGGGGGCGAAAGTTCTGGCTACACCTTC; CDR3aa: CASSREAPQSGGESSGYTF
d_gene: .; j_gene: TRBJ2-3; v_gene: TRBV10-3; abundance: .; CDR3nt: TGTGCCATCAGTGACCCGGGACTGAGCACAGATACGCAGTATTTT; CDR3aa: CAISDPGLSTDTQYF
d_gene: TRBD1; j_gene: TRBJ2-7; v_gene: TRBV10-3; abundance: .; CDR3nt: TGTGCCTTCAGGGGACAGGGGAGAGGAGAGCAGTACTTC; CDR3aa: CAFRGQGRGEQYF
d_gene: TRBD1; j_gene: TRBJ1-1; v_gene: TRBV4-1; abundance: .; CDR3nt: TGCGCCAGCAGCCAAGATGGGGGACAGAGAAACACTGAAGCTTTCTTT; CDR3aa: CASSQDGGQRNTEAFF
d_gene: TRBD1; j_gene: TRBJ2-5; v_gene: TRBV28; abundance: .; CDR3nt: TGTGCCAGCAGTATGGACAGGGAAGAGACCCAGTACTTC; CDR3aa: CASSMDREETQYF
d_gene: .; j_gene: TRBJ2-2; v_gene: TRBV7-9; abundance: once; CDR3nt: TGTGCCAGCAGCCTCTTACAGGGAGACGGGACCGGGGAGCTGTTTTTT; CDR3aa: CASSLLQGDGTGELFF
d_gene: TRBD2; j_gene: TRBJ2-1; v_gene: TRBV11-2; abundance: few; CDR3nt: TGTGCCAGCAGCTCGGGACTAGCGGGGGCCCAGCAGTTCTTC; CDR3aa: CASSSGLAGAQQFF
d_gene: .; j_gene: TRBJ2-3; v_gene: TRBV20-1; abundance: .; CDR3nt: TGCAGTGCCAGAGGCGGCGGATTGACAGATACGCAGTATTTT; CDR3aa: CSARGGGLTDTQYF
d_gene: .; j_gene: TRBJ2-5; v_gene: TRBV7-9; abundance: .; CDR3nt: TGTGCCAGCAGCCAAGCGCCAGGACAAGAGACCCAGTACTTC; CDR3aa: CASSQAPGQETQYF
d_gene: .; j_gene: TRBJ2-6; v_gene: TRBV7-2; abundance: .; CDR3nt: TGTGCCAGCAGCTTGCAGCTCTCCCACTCTGGGGCCAACGTCCTGACTTTC; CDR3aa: CASSLQLSHSGANVLTF
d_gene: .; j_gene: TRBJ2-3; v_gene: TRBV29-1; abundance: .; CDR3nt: TGCAGCGTAGGGGTAAAAACGGGTACAGATACGCAGTATTTT; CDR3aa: CSVGVKTGTDTQYF
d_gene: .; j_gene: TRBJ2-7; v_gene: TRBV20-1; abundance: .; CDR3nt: TGCAGTGCCCCGCGGCCTCGAATTTACGAGCAGTACTTC; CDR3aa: CSAPRPRIYEQYF
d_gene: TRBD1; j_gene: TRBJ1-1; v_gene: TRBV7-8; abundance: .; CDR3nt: TGTGCCAGCAGCTCATCGACAGGGATTGAAGCTTTCTTT; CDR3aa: CASSSSTGIEAFF
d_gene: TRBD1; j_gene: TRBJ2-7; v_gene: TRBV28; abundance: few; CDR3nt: TGTGCCAGCAGTGTCGCAGGGGGTTCCGACGAGCAGTACTTC; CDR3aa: CASSVAGGSDEQYF
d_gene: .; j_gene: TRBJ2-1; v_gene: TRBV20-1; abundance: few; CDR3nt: TGCAGTGCTAGCATATTACAACTAGAAAACAGCAATGAGCAGTTCTTC; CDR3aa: CSASILQLENSNEQFF
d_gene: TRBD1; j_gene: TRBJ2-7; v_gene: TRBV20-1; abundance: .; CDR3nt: TGCAGTGCTAGGGTGGGACAGAGAAGCTCCTACGAGCAGTACTTC; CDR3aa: CSARVGQRSSYEQYF
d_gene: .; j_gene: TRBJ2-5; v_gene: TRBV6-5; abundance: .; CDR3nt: TGTGCCAGCAGTTCACCCGGGGTTCCGGGGGTGGAGACCCAGTACTTC; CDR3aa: CASSSPGVPGVETQYF
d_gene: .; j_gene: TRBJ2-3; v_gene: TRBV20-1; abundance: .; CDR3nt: TGCAGTGCTCGACGGGGGCTCACAGATACGCAGTATTTT; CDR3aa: CSARRGLTDTQYF
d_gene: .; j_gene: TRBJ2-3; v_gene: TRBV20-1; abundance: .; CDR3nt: TGCAGTGCTAGAGACATGAGAAGAGATACGCAGTATTTT; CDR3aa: CSARDMRRDTQYF
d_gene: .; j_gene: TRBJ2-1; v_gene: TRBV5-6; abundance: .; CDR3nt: TGTGCCAGCAGCCGCGGACGCCCTTCCTACAATGAGCAGTTCTTC; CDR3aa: CASSRGRPSYNEQFF